A selection of T cell receptor beta chains follows, all from one sample in a study of blood T cell repertoires in COVID-19. The protocol was immunoSEQ multiplex PCR, while the TCRdb copy is restricted to in-frame clones and leaves out a portion. The data hold 300,000 or so clones, with roughly 83% observed a single time. Sequenced input: peripheral blood. These receptor sequences come from a woman aged 45-65 years with acute or convalescent COVID-19. Each CDR3 is given with its conserved first and last residue. Each record gives: V gene, J gene, clone size, D gene, CDR3 length, CDR3 protein, CDR3 DNA. D genes are given only for firm matches. Expanded clones are given a class, and other clones once, few, many or no size at all.

V gene: TRBV29-1
J gene: TRBJ2-3
clone size: NA
D gene: NA
CDR3 length: 12
CDR3 protein: CSTRLSPDTQYF
CDR3 DNA: TGCAGCACCCGCCTGAGCCCAGATACGCAGTATTTT

V gene: TRBV11-2
J gene: TRBJ1-2
clone size: NA
D gene: NA
CDR3 length: 13
CDR3 protein: CASSEWTYDGYTF
CDR3 DNA: TGTGCCAGCAGCGAGTGGACATATGATGGCTACACCTTC

V gene: TRBV18
J gene: TRBJ2-7
clone size: few
D gene: TRBD1
CDR3 length: 14
CDR3 protein: CASSPGTGGYEQYF
CDR3 DNA: TGTGCCAGCTCACCAGGGACAGGGGGATACGAGCAGTACTTC

V gene: TRBV5-6
J gene: TRBJ1-4
clone size: few
D gene: TRBD1
CDR3 length: 14
CDR3 protein: CASSSRTGNEKLFF
CDR3 DNA: TGTGCCAGCAGCTCCCGGACAGGGAACGAAAAACTGTTTTTT

V gene: TRBV9
J gene: TRBJ2-5
clone size: NA
D gene: TRBD2
CDR3 length: 15
CDR3 protein: CASSPFSGISETQYF
CDR3 DNA: TGTGCCAGCAGCCCATTTAGCGGGATAAGTGAGACCCAGTACTTC

V gene: TRBV4-3
J gene: TRBJ2-2
clone size: NA
D gene: NA
CDR3 length: 18
CDR3 protein: CASSQEVIATLNTGELFF
CDR3 DNA: TGCGCCAGCAGCCAAGAGGTTATAGCAACTTTAAACACCGGGGAGCTGTTTTTT

V gene: TRBV4-1
J gene: TRBJ2-3
clone size: once
D gene: NA
CDR3 length: 15
CDR3 protein: CASSLPVLTGDTQYF
CDR3 DNA: TGCGCCAGCAGCCTGCCGGTTCTTACGGGGGATACGCAGTATTTT

V gene: TRBV29-1
J gene: TRBJ2-4
clone size: NA
D gene: TRBD1
CDR3 length: 15
CDR3 protein: CSVGTGDGAKNIQYF
CDR3 DNA: TGCAGCGTGGGGACAGGGGACGGAGCCAAAAACATTCAGTACTTC

V gene: TRBV6-5
J gene: TRBJ1-4
clone size: NA
D gene: NA
CDR3 length: 13
CDR3 protein: CASRRGGNEKLFF
CDR3 DNA: TGTGCCAGCAGACGGGGGGGTAATGAAAAACTGTTTTTT

V gene: TRBV9
J gene: TRBJ2-7
clone size: NA
D gene: NA
CDR3 length: 14
CDR3 protein: CASSVAEFSYEQYF
CDR3 DNA: TGTGCCAGCAGCGTAGCTGAGTTCTCCTACGAGCAGTACTTC

V gene: TRBV24-1
J gene: TRBJ1-2
clone size: NA
D gene: NA
CDR3 length: 14
CDR3 protein: CATSEGAPNYGYTF
CDR3 DNA: TGTGCCACCAGTGAGGGGGCCCCTAACTATGGCTACACCTTC

V gene: TRBV28
J gene: TRBJ2-1
clone size: NA
D gene: NA
CDR3 length: 13
CDR3 protein: CASSSSSYNEQFF
CDR3 DNA: TGTGCCAGCAGTTCCAGCTCCTACAATGAGCAGTTCTTC

V gene: TRBV2
J gene: TRBJ1-1
clone size: NA
D gene: NA
CDR3 length: 14
CDR3 protein: CATKTGFSNTEAFF
CDR3 DNA: TGTGCCACCAAAACGGGGTTTTCGAACACTGAAGCTTTCTTT

V gene: TRBV19
J gene: TRBJ2-3
clone size: NA
D gene: TRBD2
CDR3 length: 15
CDR3 protein: CASSTLAGGTDTQYF
CDR3 DNA: TGTGCCAGTAGTACATTAGCGGGTGGAACAGATACGCAGTATTTT

V gene: TRBV15
J gene: TRBJ2-1
clone size: NA
D gene: NA
CDR3 length: 14
CDR3 protein: CATSRSSAENEQFF
CDR3 DNA: TGTGCCACCAGCAGATCTAGCGCGGAGAATGAGCAGTTCTTC

V gene: TRBV2
J gene: TRBJ2-3
clone size: NA
D gene: TRBD2
CDR3 length: 14
CDR3 protein: CASRSSGGTDTQYF
CDR3 DNA: TGTGCCAGCAGGTCTAGCGGGGGCACAGATACGCAGTATTTT

V gene: TRBV10-3
J gene: TRBJ1-1
clone size: NA
D gene: NA
CDR3 length: 13
CDR3 protein: CAISLNPPAEAFF
CDR3 DNA: TGTGCCATCAGTCTAAATCCCCCCGCTGAAGCTTTCTTT

V gene: TRBV14
J gene: TRBJ2-1
clone size: NA
D gene: NA
CDR3 length: 16
CDR3 protein: CASSPSHPGHRGEQFF
CDR3 DNA: TGTGCCAGCAGCCCGTCTCATCCGGGACACCGGGGAGAGCAGTTCTTC